This T cell receptor beta chain comes out of a study of resident and recirculating memory T cells in vitiligo. This CDR3 spans 13 amino acids. CDR1 is MNHEY and CDR2 is SMNVEV in the germline V gene (reference sequence). Trimming took 3 bases from V and 6 from J; bases not matched to a gene: 3. The data were produced by immunoSEQ multiplex PCR, yet TCRdb's version contains in-frame clones alone and is incomplete. The repertoire has more than 35,000 clones, about 93% of them found once; the top ten carry around 5%. The TCR originated in a male donor with vitiligo. J is TRBJ2-7 and V is TRBV27, with TRBD2 matching over 9 bases. Sequencing was done on a sample of blood. Here the CDR3 DNA reads TGTGCCAGCAGTTTGCGGGGGGGCCCCGAGCAGTACTTC. Protein: CASSLRGGPEQYF.